This T cell receptor (beta chain) was retrieved from a study of cytomegalovirus exposure and HLA in healthy donors. Study-level findings and limits: In a later analysis, a missense DCLRE1C variant was linked to TCR beta V- and J-gene trimming.

Germline V gene lookup returns CDR1 MRHNA and CDR2 SNTAGT. CDR3 length equals 15 residues. Trimming removed 5 bases at V and 3 bases at J, with 13 bases between. This PCR relied on a set of 60 Vbeta primers and 13 Jbeta primers. Assay used: immunoSEQ multiplex PCR; TCRdb lists only in-frame clones, some missing. This sample has over 100,000 clones; approximately 70% occur once, and the top ten carry approximately 8.6%. With respect to this clone: What it binds is not known.

This TCR came from a man in his thirties or forties in good health and CMV-seropositive. Sequenced: PBMCs. The chain has TRBV6-4 and TRBJ2-2; no definite D call. Here the CDR3 DNA reads TGTGCCAGCAGTCGCGCTTTAACTGACACCGGGGAGCTGTTTTTT. This gives the protein CASSRALTDTGELFF.